This T cell receptor (beta chain) originates from a study of T-cell reconstitution after alpha-beta-depleted transplantation in children. Unique molecular identifiers were incorporated into the prepared TCRbeta library. TCRdb ran MiXCR on the PCR reads and lists one entry per CDR3 protein. The sample consists of approximately 250,000 distinct CDR3 sequences, approximately 9.7% of them appearing once. This clonotype has ten or more counts. The V and J ends lost 6 bases and 4 bases, in that order; junction bases with no gene match: 4. The CDR3 extends over 13 amino acids. CDR1 is SGHTA, CDR2 FQGTGA, per germline.

This clonotype was obtained from a human donor who donated a stem cell graft to a child with SCID. The V call is TRBV7-3, the J call TRBJ2-7, with TRBD1 matching over 9 bases. The sequencing used PBMCs from the stem cell graft donor, collected from the stem cell graft. DNA for the CDR3: TGTGCCAGCAGTTCGACAGGGGGTTACGAGCAGTACTTC. Amino acid sequence: CASSSTGGYEQYF.